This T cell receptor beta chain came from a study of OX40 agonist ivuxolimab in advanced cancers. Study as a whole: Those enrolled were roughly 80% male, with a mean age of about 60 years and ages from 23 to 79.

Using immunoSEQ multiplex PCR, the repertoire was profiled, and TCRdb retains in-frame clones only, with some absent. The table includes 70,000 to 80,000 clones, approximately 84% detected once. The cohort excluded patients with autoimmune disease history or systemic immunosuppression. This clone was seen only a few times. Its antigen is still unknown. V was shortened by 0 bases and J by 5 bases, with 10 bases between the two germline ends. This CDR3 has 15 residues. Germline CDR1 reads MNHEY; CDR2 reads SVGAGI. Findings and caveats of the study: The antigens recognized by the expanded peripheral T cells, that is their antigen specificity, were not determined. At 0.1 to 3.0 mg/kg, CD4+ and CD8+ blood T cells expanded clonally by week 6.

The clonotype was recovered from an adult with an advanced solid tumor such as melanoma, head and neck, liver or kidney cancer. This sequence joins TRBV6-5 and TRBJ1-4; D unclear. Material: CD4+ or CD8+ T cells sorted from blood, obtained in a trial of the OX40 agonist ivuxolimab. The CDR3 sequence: CASSYSIGRNEKLFF. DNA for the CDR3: TGTGCCAGCAGTTACTCGATCGGGAGAAATGAAAAACTGTTTTTT.